A single sample gave rise to the 31 T cell receptor beta chains below, sequenced in a study of cytomegalovirus exposure and HLA in healthy donors. It was with 60 Vbeta and 13 Jbeta primers that the PCR ran. Here immunoSEQ multiplex PCR was the method, and the copy in TCRdb shows in-frame clones only, minus some. The data hold about 140,000 clones, with 82% observed a single time. Specimen: PBMCs. The receptors originated from a man aged 30 to 39 in good health and CMV-seropositive.

The chain recombines TRBV18 with TRBJ1-5; possibly TRBD1 for D (6 bases). The CDR3 has 15 amino acids. V lost 1 base and J lost 6, with 13 bases in between. The germline V gene encodes CDR1 KGHSH and CDR2 LQKENI. The CDR3 is CASSPLSGGSQPQHF. The CDR3, as DNA: TGTGCCAGCTCACCACTCTCTGGGGGCAGTCAGCCCCAGCATTTT.

The rearrangement uses TRBV7-9 and TRBJ2-5; 11 positions agree with TRBD1. Germline V gene lookup returns CDR1 SEHNR and CDR2 FQNEAQ (reference sequence). The CDR3 sequence is 15 residues long. With V trimmed by 6 bases and J by 2 bases, 5 bases remained unmatched. In nucleotides, the CDR3 is TGTGCCAGCAGGTCGGACAGGGGGCAACAAGAGACCCAGTACTTC. This translates into CASRSDRGQQETQYF.

The chain uses TRBV10-3 and TRBJ2-7; 9 bases agree with TRBD1. Germline assignment: CDR1 ENHRY and CDR2 SYGVKD. This CDR3 comprises 13 residues. V shed 6 bases, J shed 4 bases, and the junction held 4 bases outside the gene matches. The CDR3 is CAIRAGTGYEQYF. For the CDR3, the DNA is TGTGCCATCAGGGCCGGGACAGGGTACGAGCAGTACTTC.

The chain employs TRBV28 and TRBJ2-7, with a weak D call TRBD2 (6 bases). The ends were cut back, 5 bases at V and 3 bases at J, with 11 bases in the middle. Looked up from germline, CDR1 is MDHEN and CDR2 is SYDVKM. The CDR3 extends over 13 amino acids. CDR3 residues: CASSPQTSYEQYF. As DNA, the CDR3 is TGTGCCAGCAGTCCCCAGACTAGCTACGAGCAGTACTTC. The full variable domain, rest sourced from reference TRBV28 and TRBJ2-7, is DVKVTQSSRYLVKRTGEKVFLECVQDMDHENMFWYRQDPGLGLRLIYFSYDVKMKEKGDIPEGYSVSREKKERFSLILESASTNQTSMYLCASSPQTSYEQYFGPGTRLTVT.

This chain uses TRBV28 with TRBJ2-5; TRBD1 matches 8 bases. Germline V lookup: CDR1 MDHEN, CDR2 SYDVKM. The CDR3 consists of 18 residues. V was clipped by 2 bases and J by 3 bases; unmatched bases: 14. The CDR3 DNA reads TGTGCCAGCAGTTTAGGACAGGGAGTGGGAGTAGGAGAAGAGACCCAGTACTTC. Its translation is CASSLGQGVGVGEETQYF. The full variable domain, in which reference TRBV28 and TRBJ2-5 provide the parts outside the CDR3, is DVKVTQSSRYLVKRTGEKVFLECVQDMDHENMFWYRQDPGLGLRLIYFSYDVKMKEKGDIPEGYSVSREKKERFSLILESASTNQTSMYLCASSLGQGVGVGEETQYFGPGTRLLVL.

J is TRBJ1-2 and V is TRBV4-1; the match to TRBD1 covers 7 bases. Per germline, CDR1 MGHRA and CDR2 YSYEKL. Germline trimming cut 4 bases from V and 6 bases from J; bases unmatched to any gene: 11. This CDR3 region has 15 residues. CDR3: CASSPAQGLEDGYTF. The CDR3 DNA reads TGCGCCAGCAGCCCAGCACAGGGGTTGGAGGATGGCTACACCTTC.

The chain combines TRBV2 with TRBJ2-1; 13 bases are a match to TRBD2. CDR1 SNHLY and CDR2 FYNNEI come from the germline V gene. The CDR3 sequence is 14 residues long. V lost 6 bases to trimming and J lost 9 bases; unmatched junction nucleotides: 5. The CDR3 region has the DNA TGTGCCAGCAGCCCCCGACTAGCGGGGGGTGAGCAGTTCTTC. It codes for CASSPRLAGGEQFF.

The chain carries TRBV29-1 and TRBJ2-2, with a possible D match to TRBD2 (5 bases). This CDR3 spans 12 amino acids. Germline V CDR1 and CDR2: SQVTM, ANQGSEA. Written as DNA, the CDR3 is TGCATGGGCCGGGGTGGGGCCGGGGAGCTGTTTTTT. Its translation is CMGRGGAGELFF.

The chain uses TRBV29-1 and TRBJ1-2; D may be TRBD1 (5 bases). V was clipped by 3 bases and J by 8 bases, with 19 bases between them. Germline-derived CDR1 and CDR2 are SQVTM and ANQGSEA. The CDR3 sequence is 14 residues long. The CDR3 region is CSVDPGAGMGGYTF. DNA for the CDR3: TGCAGCGTTGACCCTGGGGCCGGAATGGGCGGCTACACCTTC.

The chain joins TRBV5-1 to TRBJ2-7, with 9 bases matching TRBD1. CDR1 is SGHRS and CDR2 is YFSETQ in the germline V gene. J lost 4 bases, V lost 0 bases, and 14 bases had no gene match. The CDR3 loop spans 18 amino acids. CDR3 DNA sequence: TGCGCCAGCAGCTTGGCCACAGGGGGCGGATTTAGACGTTACGAGCAGTACTTC. The encoded protein is CASSLATGGGFRRYEQYF. The full variable domain, its missing parts supplied by reference TRBV5-1 and TRBJ2-7, is KAGVTQTPRYLIKTRGQQVTLSCSPISGHRSVSWYQQTPGQGLQFLFEYFSETQRNKGNFPGRFSGRQFSNSRSEMNVSTLELGDSALYLCASSLATGGGFRRYEQYFGPGTRLTVT.

The chain is built from TRBV30 and TRBJ2-7; 10 nucleotides line up with TRBD1. Germline V gene lookup returns CDR1 GTSNPN and CDR2 SVGIG (reference sequence). The CDR3 spans 13 residues. J gave up 4 bases and V 5 bases, and 5 bases lay outside the gene matches. The chain's CDR3 is CAWSGTGDYEQYF. CDR3 nucleotides: TGTGCCTGGTCCGGGACAGGGGATTACGAGCAGTACTTC.

DNA of the CDR3: TGTGCCAGCAGTGACCAGACAGGTCCGGGCACAGATACGCAGTATTTT. This encodes CASSDQTGPGTDTQYF. This chain uses TRBV6-1 with TRBJ2-3, with D tentatively TRBD1 (6 bases). The CDR3 extends over 16 amino acids. CDR1 MNHNS and CDR2 SASEGT come from the germline V gene. V was pared by 3 bases and J by 1 base, with 14 bases between.

J is TRBJ2-1 and V is TRBV28; 12 nucleotides agree with TRBD2. The CDR3 has 17 residues. Germline V lookup: CDR1 MDHEN, CDR2 SYDVKM. The trim removed 6 bases at V and 7 bases at J, leaving 13 bases unmatched. The CDR3 spells CASSRRTTLAGGNEQFF. The CDR3 DNA is TGTGCCAGCAGCCGAAGGACGACACTAGCGGGGGGTAATGAGCAGTTCTTC.

This chain connects TRBV28 to TRBJ1-5; no definite D call. The CDR3 length is 14 residues. V was shortened by 2 bases and J by 11 bases, with 16 bases between the two germline ends. Germline assignment: CDR1 MDHEN and CDR2 SYDVKM. The CDR3 coding sequence is TGTGCCAGCAGTTTAGATCGGCGGATTATGGCCCAGCATTTT. Protein sequence: CASSLDRRIMAQHF.

This clone was seen more than once but under ten times. At one end, the junction sequence differs from germline, possibly due to a read error. The V gene is TRBV6-6, the J gene TRBJ2-7; 13 bases are shared with TRBD2. Looked up from germline, CDR1 is MNHNY and CDR2 is SVGAGI (reference sequence). CDR3 length: 12 amino acids. CDR3 residues: CASSSTSGGLNF. CDR3 coding DNA: TGTGCCAGCAGCTCGACTAGCGGGGGGCTTAACTTC.

The table lists this clone with a few counts. The chain recombines TRBV2 with TRBJ1-5; D remains unclear. There are 14 residues in the CDR3. V lost 7 bases to trimming and J lost 1 base, with 11 bases between them. CDR1 is SNHLY and CDR2 is FYNNEI in the germline V gene. CDR3 nucleotide sequence: TGTGCCAGCACGGGAGAGTCCAGCAATCAGCCCCAGCATTTT. This sequence encodes CASTGESSNQPQHF.

The rearrangement uses TRBV9 and TRBJ2-7; 7 bases line up with TRBD2. Trimming cost V 3 bases and J 3 bases; bases outside gene matches: 6. Per the germline V gene, CDR1 is SGDLS and CDR2 is YYNGEE. CDR3 length: 14 amino acids. CDR3 residues: CASSATGLLYEQYF. As DNA, the CDR3 is TGTGCCAGCAGCGCGACGGGACTACTCTACGAGCAGTACTTC.

V gene TRBV21-1 combines with J gene TRBJ2-7; TRBD2, as called in the table, went unchecked against the DNA. TRBV21-1 is shown as a pseudogene. The CDR3 contains 15 residues. CDR3 DNA sequence: TGTGCCAGCAGCCCGAAATATAGTTCACCCTACGAGCAGTACTTC. It yields the protein CASSPKYSSPYEQYF.

This clone was seen a single time. V usage is TRBV7-8 and J usage is TRBJ2-7; D gene uncertain. V gave up 1 base and J gave up 6 bases, with 10 bases separating them. The V gene's germline CDR1 is SGHVS and CDR2 FQNEAQ. There are 13 residues in the CDR3. CDR3 in amino acids: CASSLELPGEQYF. The CDR3 region has the DNA TGTGCCAGCAGCTTAGAGTTACCCGGCGAGCAGTACTTC. Full variable domain (remainder filled in from reference TRBV7-8 and TRBJ2-7): GAGVSQSPRYKVAKRGQDVALRCDPISGHVSLFWYQQALGQGPEFLTYFQNEAQLDKSGLPSDRFFAERPEGSVSTLKIQRTQQEDSAVYLCASSLELPGEQYFGPGTRLTVT.

This chain uses TRBV5-4 with TRBJ1-1; 8 positions agree with TRBD1. There are 12 residues in the CDR3. Germline CDR1 SGHNT, CDR2 YYREEE (reference sequence). V was pared by 10 bases and J by 1 base, with 3 bases of the junction left unmatched. This CDR3 reads CAEGTGNTEAFF. Written as DNA, the CDR3 is TGTGCCGAGGGGACAGGGAACACTGAAGCTTTCTTT.

The chain has TRBV14 and TRBJ1-2; TRBD1 might be the D (5 bases). The CDR3 totals 18 residues. Germline V gene sequence: CDR1 SGHDN, CDR2 FVKESK. Trimming left V 0 bases short and J 3 bases short, with 20 bases between. The CDR3, as DNA: TGTGCCAGCAGCCAAGAAGCCGGTAAAACAGGCCGATACTATGGCTACACCTTC. Translated, it gives CASSQEAGKTGRYYGYTF.

The V gene is TRBV7-9, the J gene TRBJ1-4; 9 bases agree with TRBD1. V lost 6 bases, J lost 4 bases, and 12 bases stayed unmatched. CDR3 length: 17 residues. Germline assignment: CDR1 SEHNR and CDR2 FQNEAQ (reference sequence). In nucleotides, the CDR3 is TGTGCCAGCAGGCCGCCGGGACAGGGACTCCTTAATGAAAAACTGTTTTTT. Protein: CASRPPGQGLLNEKLFF. The full variable domain, completed using reference TRBV7-9 and TRBJ1-4, is DTGVSQNPRHKITKRGQNVTFRCDPISEHNRLYWYRQTLGQGPEFLTYFQNEAQLEKSRLLSDRFSAERPKGSFSTLEIQRTEQGDSAMYLCASRPPGQGLLNEKLFFGSGTQLSVL.

This chain links TRBV18 with TRBJ2-5, with 7 nucleotides matching TRBD2. CDR3 size: 15 residues. Trimming took 0 bases from V and 4 from J; bases not matched to a gene: 5. The V gene's germline CDR1 is KGHSH and CDR2 LQKENI. DNA of the CDR3: TGTGCCAGCTCACCACCGACGGGGGGAAGAGAGACCCAGTACTTC. This encodes CASSPPTGGRETQYF.

V usage is TRBV19 and J usage is TRBJ2-4; 7 nucleotides line up with TRBD1. This CDR3 is 16 amino acids long. V trimming: 7 bases; J trimming: 6 bases; junction bases outside the gene matches: 15. Germline-derived CDR1 and CDR2 are LNHDA and SQIVND (reference sequence). The CDR3 nucleotides are TGTGCCAGTACCCTCGCCTCGGCAGGGGGTACAAACATTCAGTACTTC. Its protein is CASTLASAGGTNIQYF.

The chain couples TRBV28 to TRBJ1-6, with D maybe TRBD1 (5 bases). The CDR3 totals 15 residues. Trimming removed 2 bases at V and 7 bases at J, with 12 bases between. Germline V gene lookup returns CDR1 MDHEN and CDR2 SYDVKM. The CDR3 protein is CASSLRGGGNSPLHF. CDR3 bases: TGTGCCAGCAGTTTAAGGGGCGGTGGGAATTCACCCCTCCACTTT.

This chain joins TRBV28 and TRBJ2-7, with TRBD2 matching over 8 bases. Germline CDR1 is MDHEN and CDR2 is SYDVKM. This CDR3 has 15 amino acids. V trimming: 3 bases; J trimming: 2 bases; junction bases outside the gene matches: 6. DNA for the CDR3: TGTGCCAGCAGTTTCCGGGGGGGAATGGCCTACGAGCAGTACTTC. Protein: CASSFRGGMAYEQYF.

V usage is TRBV6-5 and J usage is TRBJ1-1, with D perhaps matching TRBD1 (5 bases). The germline V gene has CDR1 MNHEY and CDR2 SVGAGI. V lost 2 bases and J 1 base, leaving 8 bases between the germline ends. This CDR3 contains 14 residues. The DNA of the CDR3 is TGTGCCAGCAGTTACACCCAGGGGAACACTGAAGCTTTCTTT. It yields the protein CASSYTQGNTEAFF.

This clone appeared a single time. The J gene is TRBJ1-3, the V gene TRBV11-3; possible D gene TRBD1, 6 bases. Germline V lookup: CDR1 SGHNT, CDR2 YENEEA. This CDR3 is 13 amino acids long. V was shortened by 3 bases and J by 8 bases, with 11 bases between the two germline ends. In DNA form, the CDR3 reads TGTGCCAGCAGCTTCACAGGGACGGACACCATATATTTT. Encoded protein: CASSFTGTDTIYF.

The gene calls are TRBV18 and TRBJ1-2; D call uncertain. V lost 2 bases and J lost 4, with 8 bases in between. This CDR3 has 13 residues. Germline V lookup: CDR1 KGHSH, CDR2 LQKENI. The CDR3 sequence: CASSPDAAYGYTF. The DNA of the CDR3 is TGTGCCAGCTCACCAGACGCGGCCTATGGCTACACCTTC.

The chain uses TRBV7-8 and TRBJ1-1; no firm D call. Germline loops: CDR1 SGHVS, CDR2 FQNEAQ. V was clipped by 0 bases and J by 0 bases, with 5 bases between them. The CDR3 contains 14 residues. CDR3 sequence reads: CASSLAAVNTEAFF. The CDR3, as DNA: TGTGCCAGCAGCTTAGCTGCGGTGAACACTGAAGCTTTCTTT. The whole variable domain, filled in from reference TRBV7-8 and TRBJ1-1, reads GAGVSQSPRYKVAKRGQDVALRCDPISGHVSLFWYQQALGQGPEFLTYFQNEAQLDKSGLPSDRFFAERPEGSVSTLKIQRTQQEDSAVYLCASSLAAVNTEAFFGQGTRLTVV.

This clone was counted between two and nine times. J is TRBJ2-7 and V is TRBV5-6; 8 bases align to TRBD1. V lost 0 bases to trimming and J lost 5 bases; unmatched junction nucleotides: 7. Per germline, CDR1 SGHDT and CDR2 YYEEEE. There are 15 residues in the CDR3. The CDR3 coding sequence is TGTGCCAGCAGCTTGGGAACAGGGGGTGTGAACGAGCAGTACTTC. Its protein product is CASSLGTGGVNEQYF.